This TCR beta chain was captured in a study of CD8+CD57+ T cells in acquired aplastic anemia. The CDR3 loop spans 14 amino acids. Trimming pared 3 bases from V and 9 bases from J, leaving 14 bases between. It was patients with CD8+CD57+ cell expansion by flow cytometry who were chosen for sequencing. All patients had severe acquired aplastic anemia. TCR beta VDJ and CDR3 profiles were obtained from a genomic DNA template. MiXCR, applied by TCRdb to the reads, yields one record per CDR3 protein. The sample consists of a few hundred thousand distinct CDR3 sequences, approximately 58% of them appearing once. This clonotype has at least ten counts.

Material: sorted CD4+, CD8+, or CD8+CD57+ T cells (not recorded which) from PBMCs. This receptor was identified in a human donor with aplastic anemia. This chain connects TRBV12-3 or TRBV12-4 to TRBJ2-2; a weak D match, TRBD2 (6 bases). CDR3 in amino acids: CASSFPVAGRELFF. The CDR3 DNA sequence: TGTGCCAGCAGTTTCCCCGTTGCGGGACGGGAGCTGTTTTTT.